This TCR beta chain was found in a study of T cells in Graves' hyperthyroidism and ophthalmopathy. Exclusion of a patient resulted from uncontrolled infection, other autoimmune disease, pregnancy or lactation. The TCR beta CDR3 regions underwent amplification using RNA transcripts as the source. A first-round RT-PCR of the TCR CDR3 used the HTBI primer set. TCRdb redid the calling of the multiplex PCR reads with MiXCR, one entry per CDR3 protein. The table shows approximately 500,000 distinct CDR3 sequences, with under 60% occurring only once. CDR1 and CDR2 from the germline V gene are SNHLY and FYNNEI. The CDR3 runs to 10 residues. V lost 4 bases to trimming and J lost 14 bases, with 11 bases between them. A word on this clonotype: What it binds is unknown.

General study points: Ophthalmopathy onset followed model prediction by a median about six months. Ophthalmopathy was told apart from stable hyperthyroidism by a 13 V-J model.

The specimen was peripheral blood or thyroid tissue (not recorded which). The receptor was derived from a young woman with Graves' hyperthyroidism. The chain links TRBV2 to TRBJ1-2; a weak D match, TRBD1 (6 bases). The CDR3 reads CASSVGGQTF. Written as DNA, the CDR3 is TGTGCCAGCAGTGTAGGGGGGCAAACCTTC. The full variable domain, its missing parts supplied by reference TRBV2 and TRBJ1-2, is EPEVTQTPSHQVTQMGQEVILRCVPISNHLYFYWYRQILGQKVEFLVSFYNNEISEKSEIFDDQFSVERPDGSNFTLKIRSTKLEDSAMYFCASSVGGQTFGSGTRLTVV.